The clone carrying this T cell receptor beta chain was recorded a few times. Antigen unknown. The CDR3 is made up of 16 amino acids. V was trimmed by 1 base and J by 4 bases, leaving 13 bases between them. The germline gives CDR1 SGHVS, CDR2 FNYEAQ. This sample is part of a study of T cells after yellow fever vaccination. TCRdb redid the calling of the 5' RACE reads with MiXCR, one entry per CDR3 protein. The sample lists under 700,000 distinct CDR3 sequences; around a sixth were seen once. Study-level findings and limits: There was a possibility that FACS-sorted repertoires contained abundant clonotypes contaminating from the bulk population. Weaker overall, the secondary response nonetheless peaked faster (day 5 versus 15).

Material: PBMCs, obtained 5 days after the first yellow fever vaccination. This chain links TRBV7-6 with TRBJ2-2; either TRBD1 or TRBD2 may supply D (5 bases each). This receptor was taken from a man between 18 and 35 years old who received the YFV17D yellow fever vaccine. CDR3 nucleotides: TGTGCCAGCAGCTTAGGTACCCGGGGACCCACCGGGGAGCTGTTTTTT. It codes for CASSLGTRGPTGELFF.